The clone carrying this T cell receptor (beta chain) was recorded many times. The antigen remains unidentified. Trimming stripped 5 bases from V and 2 bases from J, with 13 bases between. The CDR3 spans 14 residues. CDR1 is LGHDT and CDR2 is YNNKEL in the germline V gene (reference sequence). A roughly 10 ml volume of fresh peripheral blood provided the PBMCs. This specimen comes from a study of T cells in Graves' hyperthyroidism and ophthalmopathy. Study-level background: Peripheral blood was secured at the point of initial diagnosis, before any treatment.

Amplification of TCR beta CDR3 regions was performed using RNA transcripts as template. Carried out on the TCR CDR3, a first-round RT-PCR used the HTBI primer set. MiXCR, applied by TCRdb to the multiplex PCR reads, yields one record per CDR3 protein. This table holds approximately 400,000 distinct CDR3 sequences, over 13% found once. Whole-study results and caveats: Ophthalmopathy was separated from stable hyperthyroidism by a 13 V-J model.

The chain links TRBV3-1 to TRBJ2-7; tentative D call: TRBD2 (5 bases). The receptor was derived from a man aged 45-60 years with Graves' ophthalmopathy. The sample consisted of blood. The CDR3 spells CASSGRGQTYEQYF. CDR3 DNA sequence: TGTGCCAGCAGCGGCCGAGGGCAGACCTACGAGCAGTACTTC.